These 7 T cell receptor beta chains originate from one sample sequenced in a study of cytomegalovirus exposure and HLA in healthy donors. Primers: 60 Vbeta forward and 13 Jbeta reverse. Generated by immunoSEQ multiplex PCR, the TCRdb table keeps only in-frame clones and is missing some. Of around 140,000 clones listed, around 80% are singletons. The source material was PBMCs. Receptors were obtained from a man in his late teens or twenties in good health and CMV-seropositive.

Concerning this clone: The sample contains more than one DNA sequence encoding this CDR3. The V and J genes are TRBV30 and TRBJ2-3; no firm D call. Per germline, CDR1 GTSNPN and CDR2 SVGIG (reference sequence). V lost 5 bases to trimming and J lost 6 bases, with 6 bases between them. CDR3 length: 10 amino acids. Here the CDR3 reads CAWGLDTQYF. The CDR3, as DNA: TGTGCCTGGGGCCTGGATACGCAGTATTTT. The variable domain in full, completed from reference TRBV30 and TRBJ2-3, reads SQTIHQWPATLVQPVGSPLSLECTVEGTSNPNLYWYRQAAGRGLQLLFYSVGIGQISSEVPQNLSASRPQDRQFILSSKKLLLSDSGFYLCAWGLDTQYFGPGTRLTVL.

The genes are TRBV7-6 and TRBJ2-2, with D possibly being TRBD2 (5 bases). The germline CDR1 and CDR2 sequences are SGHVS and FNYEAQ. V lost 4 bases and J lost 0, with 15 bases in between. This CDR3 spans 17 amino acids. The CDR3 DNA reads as TGTGCCAGCAGCTCCTCCGCTGCTAGCTCGAACACCGGGGAGCTGTTTTTT. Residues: CASSSSAASSNTGELFF.

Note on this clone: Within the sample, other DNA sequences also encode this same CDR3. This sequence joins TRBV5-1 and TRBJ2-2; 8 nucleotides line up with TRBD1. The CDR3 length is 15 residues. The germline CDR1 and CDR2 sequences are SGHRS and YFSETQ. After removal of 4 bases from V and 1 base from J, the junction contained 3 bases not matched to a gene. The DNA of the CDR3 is TGCGCCAGCAGCGCCGGACAGGGGAACACCGGGGAGCTGTTTTTT. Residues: CASSAGQGNTGELFF.

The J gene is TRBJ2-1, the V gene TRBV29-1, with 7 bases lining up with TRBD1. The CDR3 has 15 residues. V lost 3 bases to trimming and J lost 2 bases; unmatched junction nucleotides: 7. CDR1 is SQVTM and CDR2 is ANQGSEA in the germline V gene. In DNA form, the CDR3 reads TGCAGCGTTGATGCCGGGACAGAGACCTACAATGAGCAGTTCTTC. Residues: CSVDAGTETYNEQFF.

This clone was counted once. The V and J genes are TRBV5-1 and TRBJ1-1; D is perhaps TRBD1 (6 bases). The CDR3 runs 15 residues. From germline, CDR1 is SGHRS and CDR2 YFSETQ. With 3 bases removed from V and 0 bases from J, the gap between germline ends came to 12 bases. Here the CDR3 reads CASSSQQGMNTEAFF. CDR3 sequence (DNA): TGCGCCAGCAGCTCTCAGCAGGGGATGAACACTGAAGCTTTCTTT.

CDR3 sequence reads: CASSVTGGGTEAFF. CDR3 nucleotide sequence: TGTGCCAGCAGCGTGACAGGTGGTGGCACTGAAGCTTTCTTT. The chain is built from TRBV7-9 and TRBJ1-1; possible D gene TRBD1, 6 bases. The CDR3 runs 14 residues. The V end was cut by 5 bases, the J end by 4 bases, with 14 bases between. The germline V gene has CDR1 SEHNR and CDR2 FQNEAQ (reference sequence).

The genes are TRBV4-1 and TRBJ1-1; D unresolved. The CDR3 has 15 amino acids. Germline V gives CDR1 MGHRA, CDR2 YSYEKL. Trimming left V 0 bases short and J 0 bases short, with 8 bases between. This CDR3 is CASSQDPGLNTEAFF. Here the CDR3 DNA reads TGCGCCAGCAGCCAAGATCCAGGCTTGAACACTGAAGCTTTCTTT.